These T cell receptor beta chains were read from a single sample in a study of blood T cell repertoires in COVID-19. Assay: immunoSEQ multiplex PCR; the TCRdb copy retains only in-frame clones and omits some. The table has tens of thousands of clones, about 77% seen once; the top ten hold 6.3%. The sequenced sample consisted of peripheral blood. The receptors originated from a man between 65 and 85 years old with COVID-19, enrolled during active disease. Each CDR3 is given with its conserved first and last residue. A D gene is named only where the DNA matches it firmly. Where a row states a size, it is once, few, many or the class of an expanded clone; other rows omit it.

D	V	size	J	CDR3	DNA
TRBD2	TRBV5-1	-	TRBJ2-3	CASSPGGGGTDTQYF	TGCGCCAGCAGCCCGGGCGGGGGTGGCACAGATACGCAGTATTTT
TRBD1	TRBV5-1	-	TRBJ2-7	CASSLLGQGYEQYF	TGCGCCAGCAGCTTGCTAGGACAGGGGTACGAGCAGTACTTC
-	TRBV3-1/TRBV3-2	-	TRBJ2-7	CASSQASRGQYF	TGTGCCAGCAGCCAAGCTAGCCGGGGGCAGTACTTC
-	TRBV10-3	-	TRBJ1-6	CAISGGGQQGPGNSPLHF	TGTGCCATCAGTGGAGGGGGTCAGCAGGGACCGGGTAACTCACCCCTCCACTTT
TRBD2	TRBV5-4	-	TRBJ2-2	CASSSYQRGGSGELFF	TGTGCCAGCAGCTCCTACCAGCGGGGGGGCTCCGGGGAGCTGTTTTTT
-	TRBV5-1	-	TRBJ1-2	CASSKTAYGYTF	TGCGCCAGCAGCAAGACAGCTTATGGCTACACCTTC
-	TRBV9	-	TRBJ2-7	CASSVGSVSSYEQYF	TGTGCCAGCAGCGTAGGGAGTGTAAGCTCCTACGAGCAGTACTTC
-	TRBV2	-	TRBJ2-4	CASSDPREIGRNIQYF	TGTGCCAGCAGTGACCCCAGGGAAATTGGTAGAAACATTCAGTACTTC
-	TRBV27	-	TRBJ2-4	CASRRRDIQYF	TGTGCCAGCAGACGGAGAGACATTCAGTACTTC
TRBD1	TRBV19	-	TRBJ1-5	CASSTGGKRGNQPQHF	TGTGCCAGTAGTACAGGGGGAAAGAGGGGCAATCAGCCCCAGCATTTT
TRBD1	TRBV28	-	TRBJ1-2	CASGTAYGYTF	TGTGCCAGTGGGACAGCCTATGGCTACACCTTC
TRBD1	TRBV24-1	few	TRBJ1-5	CATSDRDGQPQHF	TGTGCCACCTCGGACAGGGATGGCCAGCCCCAGCATTTT
TRBD1	TRBV27	-	TRBJ2-1	CASRGQGRGEQFF	TGTGCCAGCAGGGGACAGGGACGCGGTGAGCAGTTCTTC
TRBD2	TRBV2	-	TRBJ2-1	CASSEESRLAGNLDEQFF	TGTGCTAGCAGTGAAGAGTCACGGCTAGCGGGGAATCTGGATGAGCAGTTCTTC
TRBD1	TRBV7-2	few	TRBJ2-7	CASSYSGTGSYEQYF	TGTGCCAGCAGCTACTCCGGGACAGGGTCCTACGAGCAGTACTTC
TRBD1	TRBV7-9	-	TRBJ2-3	CASTLRGHTDTQYF	TGTGCCAGCACGTTGAGGGGGCACACAGATACGCAGTATTTT
TRBD2	TRBV19	-	TRBJ2-1	CASTQLAGAYNEQFF	TGTGCCAGTACCCAGTTAGCGGGAGCCTACAATGAGCAGTTCTTC
-	TRBV15	-	TRBJ1-4	CATSRDVAVANEKLFF	TGTGCCACCAGCAGAGATGTGGCAGTTGCTAATGAAAAACTGTTTTTT
-	TRBV7-2	-	TRBJ2-7	CASSLAAGLGSYEQYF	TGTGCCAGCAGCTTAGCGGCGGGGCTGGGGAGCTACGAGCAGTACTTC
TRBD1	TRBV3-1/TRBV3-2	-	TRBJ2-7	CASSQDRAPREQYF	TGTGCCAGCAGCCAGGACAGGGCGCCGAGGGAGCAGTACTTC
-	TRBV3-1/TRBV3-2	-	TRBJ2-7	CASSTSYEQYF	TGTGCCAGCAGCACTAGCTACGAGCAGTACTTC
-	TRBV27	once	TRBJ2-3	CASSLKREGRRDTQYF	TGTGCCAGCAGTTTAAAAAGGGAAGGGAGGAGAGATACGCAGTATTTT
TRBD1	TRBV19	-	TRBJ1-6	CASSRQIRTGVSSYNSPLHF	TGTGCCAGTAGTAGACAAATCAGGACAGGGGTCAGCTCCTATAATTCACCCCTCCACTTT
TRBD2	TRBV4-2	few	TRBJ2-5	CASSQVVTSERETQYF	TGTGCCAGCAGCCAAGTTGTGACTAGCGAACGAGAGACCCAGTACTTC
-	TRBV6-6	many	TRBJ1-4	CASSPDYRGEKLFF	TGTGCCAGCAGCCCGGACTATCGAGGTGAAAAACTGTTTTTT
-	TRBV2	-	TRBJ1-2	CASSEAWAYGYTF	TGTGCCAGCAGTGAAGCATGGGCCTATGGCTACACCTTC
-	TRBV7-2	-	TRBJ2-1	CASSLPRAGEQFF	TGTGCCAGCAGCCTACCAAGAGCAGGTGAGCAGTTCTTC
TRBD2	TRBV9	-	TRBJ2-1	CASSAGGRINEQFF	TGTGCCAGCAGCGCCGGCGGGAGAATAAATGAGCAGTTCTTC
TRBD1	TRBV6-5	-	TRBJ2-3	CASSYYRGADTQYF	TGTGCCAGCAGTTACTACAGGGGGGCAGATACGCAGTATTTT
TRBD2	TRBV4-2	few	TRBJ2-1	CASSQDSLAAYNEQFF	TGTGCCAGCAGCCAAGATTCACTAGCGGCCTACAATGAGCAGTTCTTC
-	TRBV7-9	-	TRBJ1-6	CASSPGQRNSPLHF	TGTGCCAGCAGCCCCGGACAGAGGAATTCACCCCTCCACTTT
-	TRBV30	-	TRBJ2-1	CAWSVMSGEQFF	TGTGCCTGGAGTGTAATGAGTGGTGAGCAGTTCTTC
-	TRBV7-8	-	TRBJ1-5	CASSVAGRVRNSNQPQHF	TGTGCCAGCAGCGTTGCGGGACGAGTAAGAAATAGCAATCAGCCCCAGCATTTT
-	TRBV24-1	-	TRBJ2-5	CATSDSQKETQYF	TGTGCCACCAGTGATTCCCAGAAAGAGACCCAGTACTTC
-	TRBV5-1	-	TRBJ2-2	CASATSGPGELFF	TGCGCCAGCGCCACCTCAGGGCCCGGGGAGCTGTTTTTT
TRBD2	TRBV27	-	TRBJ2-5	CASSLLTSGEETQYF	TGTGCCAGCAGTCTTCTGACTAGCGGGGAAGAGACCCAGTACTTC
TRBD2	TRBV11-2	-	TRBJ2-2	CASSLVGRGSGELFF	TGTGCCAGCAGCTTAGTGGGGCGGGGGAGCGGGGAGCTGTTTTTT
TRBD2	TRBV9	-	TRBJ2-3	CASSANAGVTQYF	TGTGCCAGCAGCGCTAACGCGGGAGTTACGCAGTATTTT
TRBD2	TRBV10-1	-	TRBJ2-1	CASSESIAGTREQFF	TGCGCCAGCAGTGAGTCAATAGCGGGGACGCGGGAGCAGTTCTTC
-	TRBV29-1	-	TRBJ1-3	CSGRGSGGNTIYF	TGCAGCGGACGGGGAAGTGGAGGAAACACCATATATTTT
TRBD1	TRBV28	-	TRBJ1-2	CASVRQGDGYTF	TGTGCCAGCGTAAGACAGGGGGACGGCTACACCTTC
TRBD1	TRBV7-9	once	TRBJ1-4	CASSSGTGGLYEKLFF	TGTGCCAGCAGCAGTGGGACAGGGGGCCTATATGAAAAACTGTTTTTT
-	TRBV12-3/TRBV12-4	few	TRBJ2-7	CASSLSGYEQYF	TGTGCCAGCAGTTTATCGGGTTACGAGCAGTACTTC
TRBD2	TRBV11-3	-	TRBJ2-5	CASSSGGGWETQYF	TGTGCCAGCAGCTCCGGGGGGGGCTGGGAGACCCAGTACTTC
TRBD1	TRBV9	-	TRBJ1-4	CASSVGFGTGNEKLFF	TGTGCCAGCAGCGTAGGGTTCGGGACAGGCAATGAAAAACTGTTTTTT
-	TRBV6-2/TRBV6-3	once	TRBJ2-7	CASSRQAAYEQYF	TGTGCCAGCAGTCGACAGGCCGCCTACGAGCAGTACTTC
TRBD1	TRBV6-5	-	TRBJ1-6	CAGERDRGRSPLHF	TGTGCCGGAGAAAGGGACAGGGGGCGTTCACCCCTCCACTTT